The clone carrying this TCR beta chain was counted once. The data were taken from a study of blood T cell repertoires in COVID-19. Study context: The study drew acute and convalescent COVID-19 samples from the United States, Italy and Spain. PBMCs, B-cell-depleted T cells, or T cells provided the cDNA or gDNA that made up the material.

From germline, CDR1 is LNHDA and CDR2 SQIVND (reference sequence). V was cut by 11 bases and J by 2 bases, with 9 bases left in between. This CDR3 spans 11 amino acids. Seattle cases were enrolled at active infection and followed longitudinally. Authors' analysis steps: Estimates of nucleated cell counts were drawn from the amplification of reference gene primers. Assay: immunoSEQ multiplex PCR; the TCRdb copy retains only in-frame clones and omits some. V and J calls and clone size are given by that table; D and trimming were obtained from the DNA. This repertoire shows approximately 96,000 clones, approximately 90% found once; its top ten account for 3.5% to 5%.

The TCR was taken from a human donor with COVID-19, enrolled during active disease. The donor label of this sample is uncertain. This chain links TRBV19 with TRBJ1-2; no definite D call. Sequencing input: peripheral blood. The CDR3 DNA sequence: TGTGCCGGTCGGGGAAACTATGGCTACACCTTC. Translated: CAGRGNYGYTF.